This entry concerns a single TCR beta chain. Samples from alopecia areata patients were lesional scalp punch biopsies and peripheral blood. The data were taken from a study of CD8+ T cells in alopecia areata. The CDR3 totals 18 residues. Losses at the gene ends were 4 bases for V and 4 bases for J; bases not matched to a gene: 10. Germline V gene data show CDR1 as SGHDN and CDR2 as FVKESK. cDNA prepared by RNA extraction and subsequent reverse transcription served as the template for sequencing. Profiled with immunoSEQ multiplex PCR; TCRdb holds only in-frame clones, not every one. The sample has just over 5,500 clones; less than 65% are singletons.

The sample was skin, taken at week 0. This clonotype was obtained from a human donor with alopecia areata. The chain combines TRBV14 with TRBJ2-1; 13 nucleotides agree with TRBD2. CDR3 nucleotides: TGTGCCAGCAGCCTACGAGAGGGACTAGCGGGGCAATACAATGAGCAGTTCTTC. Translating gives CASSLREGLAGQYNEQFF.